The clone carrying this T cell receptor beta chain has ten or more counts. Its antigen is not identified. Preparation of TCR beta libraries was done by quantitative 5'-RACE with molecular barcodes. TCRdb recomputed calls from the 5' RACE reads with MiXCR, one row per CDR3 protein. This sample has roughly 670,000 distinct CDR3 sequences, with around 20% found just once. The source of the sample is a study of CD8 T cells in ankylosing spondylitis. Whole-study findings and limits: Within ankylosing spondylitis blood, a TCR beta motif made up of seven to nine highly homologous variants appeared to be characteristic. A number of the motif variants had already been described in reactive arthritis synovial fluid and blood.

The CDR3 is 13 amino acids. V was shortened by 3 bases and J by 4 bases, with 10 bases between the two germline ends. Germline CDR1 and CDR2: GTSNPN and SVGIG (reference sequence). The rearrangement uses TRBV30 and TRBJ1-3; no clear D. The receptor was isolated from a male donor with ankylosing spondylitis. The sample was blood, either unsorted or a sorted T cell fraction (not recorded which). Written as DNA, the CDR3 is TGTGCCTGGAGGCCGAAGGGAGGAAACACCATATATTTT. Protein product: CAWRPKGGNTIYF.